The rows below give T cell receptor beta chains drawn from one sample of a study of T cell therapy after organ transplantation. These TCRs' antigens remain unknown. The method was immunoSEQ multiplex PCR; TCRdb's version includes in-frame clones alone and lacks a portion of them. The sample consists of over 45,000 clones, approximately 94% of them appearing once. Source: CD8+ T cells from blood, taken before autologous CMV-specific T cell therapy. These receptors were taken from a human patient who had received a solid organ transplant and had CMV disease. Each CDR3 is given with its conserved first and last residue. The D gene is left open where the match is weak. Not all rows give a size; the values are once, few, many and, for expanded clones, a class.

size: -; D: -; V: TRBV7-7; J: TRBJ1-3; DNA: TGTGCTAGCAGTCCCCTTACGGGGACTGGAAACACCATATATTTT; CDR3: CASSPLTGTGNTIYF
size: -; D: -; V: TRBV6-1; J: TRBJ1-2; DNA: TGTGCCAGCAGTGTACTGGGGTCAGTAGTCTATGGCTACACCTTC; CDR3: CASSVLGSVVYGYTF
size: -; D: -; V: TRBV7-2; J: TRBJ2-5; DNA: TGTGCCAGCAGCTTAGTTGACAGCCAAGAGACCCAGTACTTC; CDR3: CASSLVDSQETQYF
size: -; D: -; V: TRBV27; J: TRBJ1-5; DNA: -; CDR3: CASSSSPGTGGYQPQHF
size: once; D: -; V: TRBV11-2; J: TRBJ2-3; DNA: TGTGCCAGCAGCTTAGGAACTTTGGAAGATACGCAGTATTTT; CDR3: CASSLGTLEDTQYF
size: -; D: -; V: TRBV5-4; J: TRBJ1-2; DNA: TGTGCCAGCAGCTTGGACAGGTCGACTAACTATGGCTACACCTTC; CDR3: CASSLDRSTNYGYTF
size: -; D: -; V: TRBV19; J: TRBJ1-3; DNA: TGTGCCACTGGAGGACCTAACTCTGGAAACACCATATATTTT; CDR3: CATGGPNSGNTIYF
size: -; D: TRBD1; V: TRBV6-1; J: TRBJ2-7; DNA: TGTGCCAGCAGTGAGGGGACAGGGTCCCCCGGTTCCTACGAGCAGTACTTC; CDR3: CASSEGTGSPGSYEQYF
size: -; D: -; V: TRBV6-5; J: TRBJ1-2; DNA: TGTGCCAGCAGTTACGGGCGGACCTATGGCTACACCTTC; CDR3: CASSYGRTYGYTF
size: -; D: -; V: TRBV30; J: TRBJ2-7; DNA: TGTGCCTGGAGCCTTCCAACAGGTAGCCTCTACGAGCAGTACTTC; CDR3: CAWSLPTGSLYEQYF
size: -; D: TRBD2; V: TRBV14; J: TRBJ2-7; DNA: TGTGCCAGCAGCCAAGCTAGCGGGAGTTTATACGAGCAGTACTTC; CDR3: CASSQASGSLYEQYF
size: -; D: TRBD1; V: TRBV6-4; J: TRBJ2-1; DNA: TGTGCCAGCAGTGACGGCCAGGGGGTCTCCTACAATGAGCAGTTCTTC; CDR3: CASSDGQGVSYNEQFF
size: -; D: -; V: TRBV7-2; J: TRBJ2-2; DNA: TGTGCCAGCAGCTTAATTGGAGCCACCGGGGAGCTGTTTTTT; CDR3: CASSLIGATGELFF
size: -; D: TRBD1; V: TRBV29-1; J: TRBJ2-1; DNA: TGCAGCGTACGACAGGGATCCTACAATGAGCAGTTCTTC; CDR3: CSVRQGSYNEQFF
size: -; D: -; V: TRBV4-1; J: TRBJ1-1; DNA: TGCGCCAGCAGCCAAGGACCGGTGAACACTGAAGCTTTCTTT; CDR3: CASSQGPVNTEAFF
size: -; D: -; V: TRBV11-2; J: TRBJ2-1; DNA: TGTGCCAGCAGCTCCGAGACAGGACCCCCACTTAATGAGCAGTTCTTC; CDR3: CASSSETGPPLNEQFF
size: -; D: TRBD2; V: TRBV5-1; J: TRBJ2-1; DNA: TGCGCCAGCAGCTTGTGGGGGGAGGTAGCGGGAAATGAGCAGTTCTTC; CDR3: CASSLWGEVAGNEQFF
size: -; D: -; V: TRBV10-2; J: TRBJ2-1; DNA: TGCGCCAGCAGATTAAACAATGAGCAGTTCTTC; CDR3: CASRLNNEQFF
size: -; D: -; V: TRBV7-2; J: TRBJ1-1; DNA: TGTGCCAGCAGCCCTAGCGAGTTCGGGGACCTCACTGAAGCTTTCTTT; CDR3: CASSPSEFGDLTEAFF
size: -; D: -; V: TRBV9; J: TRBJ1-3; DNA: TGTGCCAGCTCCCTCGCTGGAAACACCATATATTTT; CDR3: CASSLAGNTIYF
size: -; D: TRBD1; V: TRBV25-1; J: TRBJ1-1; DNA: TGTGCCAGCAGTGAATGGCGTGACAGGGGTAGGACGACTGAAGCTTTCTTT; CDR3: CASSEWRDRGRTTEAFF
size: -; D: TRBD1; V: TRBV13; J: TRBJ2-7; DNA: TGTGCCAGCAGCGGGACAGGGGAGACCTACGAGCAGTACTTC; CDR3: CASSGTGETYEQYF
size: -; D: TRBD1; V: TRBV5-6; J: TRBJ2-5; DNA: TGTGCCAGCAGCTTGGCCTTCCAGGGGGCCGAAGAGACCCAGTACTTC; CDR3: CASSLAFQGAEETQYF
size: -; D: -; V: TRBV9; J: TRBJ2-1; DNA: TGTGCCAGCAGCGTAGGGAATACAGGACCAGCCTTATACAATGAGCAGTTCTTC; CDR3: CASSVGNTGPALYNEQFF
size: once; D: -; V: TRBV7-2; J: TRBJ1-2; DNA: TGTGCCAGCAGCTTCGTTATGGTTTCTGGCTACACCTTC; CDR3: CASSFVMVSGYTF
size: once; D: -; V: TRBV4-1; J: TRBJ1-2; DNA: TGCGCCAGCAGCCAAGGAGATGTCTTCTCCAACTATGGCTACACCTTC; CDR3: CASSQGDVFSNYGYTF
size: -; D: -; V: TRBV27; J: TRBJ2-5; DNA: TGTGCCAGCAGTCCAGAGGCGGCGGTCTGGACGACCCAGTACTTC; CDR3: CASSPEAAVWTTQYF
size: -; D: -; V: TRBV30; J: TRBJ1-4; DNA: TGTGCCTGGAGTGAATTTGGGCTTCCATCTGTAAAACTGTTTTTT; CDR3: CAWSEFGLPSVKLFF
size: -; D: -; V: TRBV2; J: TRBJ2-1; DNA: TGTGCCAGCATGCTAATCGACGGGAGCTCCTACAATGAGCAGTTCTTC; CDR3: CASMLIDGSSYNEQFF
size: -; D: -; V: TRBV5-6; J: TRBJ1-4; DNA: TGTGCCAGCAGCTACGGGGTAATAGGTGAAAAACTGTTTTTT; CDR3: CASSYGVIGEKLFF
size: -; D: -; V: TRBV7-2; J: TRBJ1-2; DNA: TGTGCCAGCAGCTTGGGCTCGGTTGGGGAAGGGGACTATGGCTACACCTTC; CDR3: CASSLGSVGEGDYGYTF
size: once; D: TRBD1; V: TRBV19; J: TRBJ2-7; DNA: TGTGCCAGTAGTGGGATACAGGGGGTCTCCTACGAGCAGTACTTC; CDR3: CASSGIQGVSYEQYF
size: -; D: TRBD2; V: TRBV5-4; J: TRBJ2-7; DNA: TGTGCCAGCAGCTGGAGATTCGGGGGACTAGCGGGAGGTCCCTCCTACGAGCAGTACTTC; CDR3: CASSWRFGGLAGGPSYEQYF
size: -; D: -; V: TRBV13; J: TRBJ1-1; DNA: TGTGCCAGCAGCTCCCCACTAAAAATGAACACTGAAGCTTTCTTT; CDR3: CASSSPLKMNTEAFF
size: -; D: TRBD1; V: TRBV27; J: TRBJ2-5; DNA: TGTGCCAGCAGCGGGACAGGCCGAGGCCAGTACTTC; CDR3: CASSGTGRGQYF
size: -; D: -; V: TRBV27; J: TRBJ1-2; DNA: TGTGCCAGCAGTTCTAGCCGCCCCGCTGAGGGTTATGGCTACACCTTC; CDR3: CASSSSRPAEGYGYTF
size: -; D: TRBD2; V: TRBV29-1; J: TRBJ2-1; DNA: TGCAGCCCGGGACTAGCGGGGTACAATGAGCAGTTCTTC; CDR3: CSPGLAGYNEQFF
size: -; D: -; V: TRBV9; J: TRBJ1-2; DNA: TGTGCCAGCAAGGCGGAACGAAACTATGGCTACACCTTC; CDR3: CASKAERNYGYTF
size: once; D: -; V: TRBV30; J: TRBJ2-7; DNA: TGTGCCTGGGGTACTAGTAACTACGAGCAGTACTTC; CDR3: CAWGTSNYEQYF
size: -; D: -; V: TRBV5-1; J: TRBJ1-6; DNA: TGCGCCAGCAGCTTGCAGGGGTACTATAATTCACCCCTCCACTTT; CDR3: CASSLQGYYNSPLHF
size: once; D: TRBD1; V: TRBV12-5; J: TRBJ2-7; DNA: TGTGCTAGTGGTTTTGGGGGACAGGGCTACCACGAGCAGTACTTC; CDR3: CASGFGGQGYHEQYF
size: -; D: TRBD2; V: TRBV2; J: TRBJ2-5; DNA: TGTGCCAGCACGCTCCGGGGGGGGTACCAAGAGACCCAGTACTTC; CDR3: CASTLRGGYQETQYF
size: -; D: -; V: TRBV6-1; J: TRBJ1-5; DNA: TGTGCCAGCAGTGAACTGGGGGGGAATCAGCCCCAGCATTTT; CDR3: CASSELGGNQPQHF
size: -; D: TRBD1; V: TRBV6-5; J: TRBJ2-5; DNA: TGTGCCAGCAGAATCCACAGGGGGCAGGGGGAGACCCAGTACTTC; CDR3: CASRIHRGQGETQYF
size: once; D: TRBD2; V: TRBV4-1; J: TRBJ2-3; DNA: TGCGCCAGCAGCCAACGGGTTGGAGCGGGGGTCACAGATACGCAGTATTTT; CDR3: CASSQRVGAGVTDTQYF
size: -; D: TRBD2; V: TRBV9; J: TRBJ2-5; DNA: TGTGCCAGCAGCGTAGGGGGAGGGACCCAAGAGACCCAGTACTTC; CDR3: CASSVGGGTQETQYF
size: once; D: -; V: TRBV4-3; J: TRBJ2-1; DNA: TGCGCCAGCAGCCAAGCGGGGGAATACAATGAGCAGTTCTTC; CDR3: CASSQAGEYNEQFF
size: -; D: -; V: TRBV16; J: TRBJ2-7; DNA: TGTGCCAGCAGCCATACGGACTTAAACTACGAGCAGTACTTC; CDR3: CASSHTDLNYEQYF
size: -; D: -; V: TRBV4-1; J: TRBJ1-3; DNA: TGCGCCAGCAGCCGAACCCCAGGCTCTGGAAACACCATATATTTT; CDR3: CASSRTPGSGNTIYF
size: -; D: -; V: TRBV6-6; J: TRBJ2-3; DNA: TGTGCCAGCAGTTACGGGATTGACAGCGTGGCAGATACGCAGTATTTT; CDR3: CASSYGIDSVADTQYF
size: -; D: -; V: TRBV19; J: TRBJ1-4; DNA: TGTGCCAGTAGTGGCGGGACGGTCTCTAATGAAAAACTGTTTTTT; CDR3: CASSGGTVSNEKLFF
size: -; D: -; V: TRBV11-2; J: TRBJ1-4; DNA: TGTGCCAGCAGCTTTGCGGGCGGTGAAAAACTGTTTTTT; CDR3: CASSFAGGEKLFF
size: -; D: TRBD1; V: TRBV9; J: TRBJ2-2; DNA: TGTGCCAGCACCTCTTACCCGGGACAGGGGGCCGGGGAGCTGTTTTTT; CDR3: CASTSYPGQGAGELFF
size: -; D: -; V: TRBV10-3; J: TRBJ2-1; DNA: TGTGCCATCAGTGATATAGTACACAATGAGCAGTTCTTC; CDR3: CAISDIVHNEQFF
size: -; D: -; V: TRBV6-1; J: TRBJ1-4; DNA: TGTGCCAGCAGTAAAGCTCGAGGTAATGAAAAACTGTTTTTT; CDR3: CASSKARGNEKLFF